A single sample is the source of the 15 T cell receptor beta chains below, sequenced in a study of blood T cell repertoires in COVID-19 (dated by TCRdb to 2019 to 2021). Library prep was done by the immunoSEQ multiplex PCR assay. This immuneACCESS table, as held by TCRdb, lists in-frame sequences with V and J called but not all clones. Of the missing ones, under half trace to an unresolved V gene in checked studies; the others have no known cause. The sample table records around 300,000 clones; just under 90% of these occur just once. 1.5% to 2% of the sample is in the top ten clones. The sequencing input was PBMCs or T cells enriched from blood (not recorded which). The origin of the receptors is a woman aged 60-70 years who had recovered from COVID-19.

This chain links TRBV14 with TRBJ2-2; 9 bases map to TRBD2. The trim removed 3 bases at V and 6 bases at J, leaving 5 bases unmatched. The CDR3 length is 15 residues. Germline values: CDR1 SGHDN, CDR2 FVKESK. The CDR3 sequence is CASSQRGGAAGELFF. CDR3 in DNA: TGTGCCAGCAGCCAGCGCGGGGGGGCTGCCGGGGAGCTGTTTTTT.

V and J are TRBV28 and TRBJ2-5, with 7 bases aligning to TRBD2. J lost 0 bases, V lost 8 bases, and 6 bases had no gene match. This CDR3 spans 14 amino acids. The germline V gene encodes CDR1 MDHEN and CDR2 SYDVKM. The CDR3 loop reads CASGSGSHQETQYF. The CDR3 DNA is TGTGCCAGCGGTAGCGGGTCCCACCAAGAGACCCAGTACTTC.

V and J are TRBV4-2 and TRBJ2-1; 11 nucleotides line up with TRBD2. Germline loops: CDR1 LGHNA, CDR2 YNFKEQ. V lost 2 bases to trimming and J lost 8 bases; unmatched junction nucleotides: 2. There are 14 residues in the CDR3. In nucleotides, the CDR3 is TGTGCCAGCAGCCAATCGACTAGCGGGGATGAGCAGTTCTTC. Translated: CASSQSTSGDEQFF.

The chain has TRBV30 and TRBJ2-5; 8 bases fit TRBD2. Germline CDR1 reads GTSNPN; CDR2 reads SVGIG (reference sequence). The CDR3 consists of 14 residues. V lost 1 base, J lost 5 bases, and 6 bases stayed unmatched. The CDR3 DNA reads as TGTGCCTGGAGTGCACTCGGGAGGGATGAGACCCAGTACTTC. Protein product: CAWSALGRDETQYF.

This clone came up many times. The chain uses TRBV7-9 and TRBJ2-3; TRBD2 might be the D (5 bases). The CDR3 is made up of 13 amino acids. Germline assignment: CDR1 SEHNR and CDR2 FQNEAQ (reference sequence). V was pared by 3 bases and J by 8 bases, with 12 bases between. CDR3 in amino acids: CASSFARSGTQYF. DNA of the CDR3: TGTGCCAGCAGCTTTGCGAGGAGCGGTACGCAGTATTTT. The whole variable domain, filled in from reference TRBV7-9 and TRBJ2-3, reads DTGVSQNPRHKITKRGQNVTFRCDPISEHNRLYWYRQTLGQGPEFLTYFQNEAQLEKSRLLSDRFSAERPKGSFSTLEIQRTEQGDSAMYLCASSFARSGTQYFGPGTRLTVL.

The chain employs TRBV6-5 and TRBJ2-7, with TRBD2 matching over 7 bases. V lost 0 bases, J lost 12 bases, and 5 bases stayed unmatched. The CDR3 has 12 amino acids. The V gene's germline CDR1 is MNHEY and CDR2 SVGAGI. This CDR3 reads CASSYSGGIPYF. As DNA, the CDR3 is TGTGCCAGCAGTTACTCCGGGGGGATCCCGTACTTC.

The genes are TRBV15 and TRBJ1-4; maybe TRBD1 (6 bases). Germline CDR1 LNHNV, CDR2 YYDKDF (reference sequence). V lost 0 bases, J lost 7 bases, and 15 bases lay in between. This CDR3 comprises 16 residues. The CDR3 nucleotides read TGTGCCACCAGCAGAGACTACAGGGAGTTGGGTGAAAAACTGTTTTTT. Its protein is CATSRDYRELGEKLFF.

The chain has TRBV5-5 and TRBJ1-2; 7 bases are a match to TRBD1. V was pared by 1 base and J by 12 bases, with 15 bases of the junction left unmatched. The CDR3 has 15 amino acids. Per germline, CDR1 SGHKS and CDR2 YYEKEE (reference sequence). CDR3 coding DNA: TGTGCCAGCAGCTTGAAGGGGGGACAGACGTATGAACACACCTTC. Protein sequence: CASSLKGGQTYEHTF. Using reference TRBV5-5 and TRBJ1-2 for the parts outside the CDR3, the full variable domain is DAGVTQSPTHLIKTRGQQVTLRCSPISGHKSVSWYQQVLGQGPQFIFQYYEKEERGRGNFPDRFSARQFPNYSSELNVNALLLGDSALYLCASSLKGGQTYEHTFGSGTRLTVV.

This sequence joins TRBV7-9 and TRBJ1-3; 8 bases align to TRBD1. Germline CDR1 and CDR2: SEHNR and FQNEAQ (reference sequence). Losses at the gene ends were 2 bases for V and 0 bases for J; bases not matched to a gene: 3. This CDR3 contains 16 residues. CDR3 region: CASSLQGAHSGNTIYF. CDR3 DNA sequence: TGTGCCAGCAGCTTACAGGGGGCCCACTCTGGAAACACCATATATTTT.

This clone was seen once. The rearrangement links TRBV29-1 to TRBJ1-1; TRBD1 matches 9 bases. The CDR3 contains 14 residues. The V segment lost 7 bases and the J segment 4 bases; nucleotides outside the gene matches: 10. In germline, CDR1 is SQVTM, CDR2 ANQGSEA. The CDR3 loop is CSGRHRGLGTEAFF. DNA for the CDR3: TGCAGCGGCCGACACAGGGGGCTGGGCACTGAAGCTTTCTTT. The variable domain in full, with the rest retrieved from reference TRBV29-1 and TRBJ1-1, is SAVISQKPSRDICQRGTSLTIQCQVDSQVTMMFWYRQQPGQSLTLIATANQGSEATYESGFVIDKFPISRPNLTFSTLTVSNMSPEDSSIYLCSGRHRGLGTEAFFGQGTRLTVV.

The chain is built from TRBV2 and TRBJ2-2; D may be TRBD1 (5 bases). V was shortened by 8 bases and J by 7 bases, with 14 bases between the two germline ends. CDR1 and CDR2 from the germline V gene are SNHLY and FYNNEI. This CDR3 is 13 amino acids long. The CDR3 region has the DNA TGTGCCAGCGCCTCCGACAGTGTCGGGGAGCTGTTTTTT. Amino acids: CASASDSVGELFF.

The CDR3 sequence: CASSTRDRNYGYTF. CDR3 nucleotide sequence: TGCGCCAGCAGCACTCGGGACAGAAACTATGGCTACACCTTC. The chain uses TRBV5-1 and TRBJ1-2; 7 bases map to TRBD1. The CDR3 length is 14 residues. Germline lookup yields CDR1 SGHRS and CDR2 YFSETQ. After removal of 4 bases from V and 2 bases from J, the junction contained 5 bases not matched to a gene. The full variable domain, rest sourced from reference TRBV5-1 and TRBJ1-2, is KAGVTQTPRYLIKTRGQQVTLSCSPISGHRSVSWYQQTPGQGLQFLFEYFSETQRNKGNFPGRFSGRQFSNSRSEMNVSTLELGDSALYLCASSTRDRNYGYTFGSGTRLTVV.

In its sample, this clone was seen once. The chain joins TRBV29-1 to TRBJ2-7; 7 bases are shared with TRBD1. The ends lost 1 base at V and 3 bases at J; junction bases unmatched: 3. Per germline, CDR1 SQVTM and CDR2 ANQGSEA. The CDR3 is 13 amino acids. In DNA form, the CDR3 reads TGCAGCGTTGAAGGTGCAGGGGGCTACGAGCAGTACTTC. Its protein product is CSVEGAGGYEQYF.

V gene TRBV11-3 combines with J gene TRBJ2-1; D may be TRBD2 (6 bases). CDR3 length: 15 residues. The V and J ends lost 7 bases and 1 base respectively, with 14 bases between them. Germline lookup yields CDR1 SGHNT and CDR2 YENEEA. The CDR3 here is CASKERAQSYNEQFF. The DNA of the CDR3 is TGTGCCAGCAAGGAGCGGGCGCAATCCTACAATGAGCAGTTCTTC.

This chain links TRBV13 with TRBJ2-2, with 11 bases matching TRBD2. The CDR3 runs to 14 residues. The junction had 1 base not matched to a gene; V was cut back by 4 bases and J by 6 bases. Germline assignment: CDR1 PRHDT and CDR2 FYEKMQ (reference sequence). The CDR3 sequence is CASSSSGGPGELFF. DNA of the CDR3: TGTGCCAGCAGCTCTAGCGGGGGGCCCGGGGAGCTGTTTTTT.